Below are 9 T cell receptor beta chains sequenced from a single sample in a study of OX40 agonist ivuxolimab in advanced cancers. Produced via immunoSEQ multiplex PCR; TCRdb's table is partial and in-frame only. The sample contains tens of thousands of clones, 82% of which appear only once. The sample was CD4+ or CD8+ T cells sorted from blood, taken in a trial of the OX40 agonist ivuxolimab. The receptors derive from an adult with an advanced solid tumor such as melanoma, head and neck, liver or kidney cancer.

This chain joins TRBV5-5 and TRBJ1-2; TRBD1 is a possible D gene (5 bases). The length of the CDR3 is 14 residues. Trimming left V 4 bases short and J 8 bases short, with 18 bases between. Germline V gives CDR1 SGHKS, CDR2 YYEKEE (reference sequence). The CDR3 DNA reads TGTGCCAGCAGCGTCGACAGATACGCGCTCGGCTACACCTTC. Translated: CASSVDRYALGYTF.

The rearrangement links TRBV5-4 to TRBJ1-2; D might be TRBD1 (6 bases). The CDR3 sequence is 13 residues long. Trimming cost V 0 bases and J 8 bases, with 11 bases left between them. The V gene's germline CDR1 is SGHNT and CDR2 YYREEE (reference sequence). The DNA of the CDR3 is TGTGCCAGCAGCTTGGCCGGCAGGGGAGGCTACACCTTC. Translated, it gives CASSLAGRGGYTF.

The chain joins TRBV5-1 to TRBJ2-7; D is undetermined. Between the trimmed V and J ends, which lost 1 base and 0 bases, there was a span of 8 bases. The length of the CDR3 is 14 residues. Germline-derived CDR1 and CDR2 are SGHRS and YFSETQ. The CDR3 bases are TGCGCCAGCAGCTTGAAAACTAACTCCTACGAGCAGTACTTC. Encoded protein: CASSLKTNSYEQYF.

Comments on this clone: Other DNA sequences within the sample encode an identical CDR3. The gene calls are TRBV11-2 and TRBJ1-2, with 7 bases lining up with TRBD1. CDR1 and CDR2 from the germline V gene are SGHAT and FQNNGV. CDR3 length: 13 amino acids. The V gene end was trimmed by 6 bases and the J gene end by 8 bases; junction bases not matched to a gene: 9. The CDR3 is CASRSGQAGGYTF. The DNA for the CDR3 is TGTGCCAGCAGATCCGGACAGGCAGGAGGCTACACCTTC.

This chain connects TRBV6-5 to TRBJ2-5; a weak D match, TRBD1 (6 bases). Germline values: CDR1 MNHEY, CDR2 SVGAGI. Trimming removed 6 bases at V and 3 bases at J, with 14 bases between. The CDR3 totals 14 residues. CDR3 coding DNA: TGTGCCAGCAGGATGGGGGCCTCAAAAGAGACCCAGTACTTC. Its protein is CASRMGASKETQYF.

The CDR3 spells CASSQSGFQPQHF. The CDR3 DNA is TGTGCCAGCAGCCAATCAGGGTTTCAGCCCCAGCATTTT. The chain joins TRBV7-9 to TRBJ1-5; the D gene is possibly TRBD1 (5 bases). V was pared by 5 bases and J by 6 bases, with 11 bases between. Looked up from germline, CDR1 is SEHNR and CDR2 is FQNEAQ (reference sequence). The CDR3 is 13 residues long. Drawing the rest from reference TRBV7-9 and TRBJ1-5, the complete variable domain is DTGVSQNPRHKITKRGQNVTFRCDPISEHNRLYWYRQTLGQGPEFLTYFQNEAQLEKSRLLSDRFSAERPKGSFSTLEIQRTEQGDSAMYLCASSQSGFQPQHFGDGTRLSIL.

The chain uses TRBV7-8 and TRBJ2-6; 11 bases fit TRBD2. Germline CDR1 and CDR2: SGHVS and FQNEAQ. V lost 7 bases and J lost 0; bases outside the gene matches: 5. This CDR3 comprises 17 residues. CDR3 sequence reads: CASTSLAGASGANVLTF. Here the CDR3 DNA reads TGTGCCAGCACCTCACTAGCGGGGGCCTCTGGGGCCAACGTCCTGACTTTC. The entire variable domain, with the rest obtained from reference TRBV7-8 and TRBJ2-6, is as follows: GAGVSQSPRYKVAKRGQDVALRCDPISGHVSLFWYQQALGQGPEFLTYFQNEAQLDKSGLPSDRFFAERPEGSVSTLKIQRTQQEDSAVYLCASTSLAGASGANVLTFGAGSRLTVL.

The chain recombines TRBV5-4 with TRBJ1-6; TRBD1 matches at 7 bases. From germline, CDR1 is SGHNT and CDR2 YYREEE (reference sequence). Germline trimming cut 0 bases from V and 10 bases from J; bases unmatched to any gene: 4. The CDR3 contains 14 residues. For the CDR3, the DNA is TGTGCCAGCAGCTTGGGACAGGGCGCCTCACCCCTCCACTTT. Protein product: CASSLGQGASPLHF.

V gene TRBV4-1 combines with J gene TRBJ2-4; TRBD2 is a possible D gene (5 bases). V was clipped by 1 base and J by 3 bases, with 16 bases between them. Germline V lookup: CDR1 MGHRA, CDR2 YSYEKL. The CDR3 contains 17 residues. CDR3 sequence: CASSQAPLVVGKNIQYF. CDR3 nucleotide sequence: TGCGCCAGCAGCCAAGCCCCACTAGTGGTTGGCAAAAACATTCAGTACTTC.